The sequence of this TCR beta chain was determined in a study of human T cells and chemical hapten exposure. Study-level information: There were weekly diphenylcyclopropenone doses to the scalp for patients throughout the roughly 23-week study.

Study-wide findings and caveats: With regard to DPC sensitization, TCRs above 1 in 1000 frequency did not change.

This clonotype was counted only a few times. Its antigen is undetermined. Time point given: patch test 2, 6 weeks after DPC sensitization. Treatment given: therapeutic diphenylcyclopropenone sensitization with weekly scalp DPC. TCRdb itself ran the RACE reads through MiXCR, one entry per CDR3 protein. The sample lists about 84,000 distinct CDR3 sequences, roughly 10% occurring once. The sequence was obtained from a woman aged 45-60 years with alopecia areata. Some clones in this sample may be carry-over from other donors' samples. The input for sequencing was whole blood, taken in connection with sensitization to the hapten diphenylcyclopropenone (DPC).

The CDR3 DNA reads as TGTGCCAGAAAAATCGGGGAGCTGTTTTTT. This gives the protein CARKIGELFF. V usage is TRBV7-9 and J usage is TRBJ2-2; D is undetermined. The V gene lost 9 bases and the J gene lost 7 bases, with 6 bases spanning the gap. Germline V gene lookup returns CDR1 SEHNR and CDR2 FQNEAQ (reference sequence). This CDR3 region has 10 residues.